The 18 T cell receptor beta chains below come from one sample, sequenced in a study of blood T cell repertoires in COVID-19. Clones were read by immunoSEQ multiplex PCR, and TCRdb kept only the in-frame ones, dropping some. The table records hundreds of thousands of clones, approximately 81% of them present only once. The source material was peripheral blood. These TCRs come from a young man with active or convalescent COVID-19.

This clone showed up just a few times. This chain links TRBV5-4 with TRBJ2-7; 10 nucleotides line up with TRBD1. The CDR3 runs to 15 residues. In germline, CDR1 is SGHNT, CDR2 YYREEE (reference sequence). The junction had 8 bases not matched to a gene; V was cut back by 3 bases and J by 5 bases. The CDR3 sequence: CASSSGTGVGDEQYF. The CDR3 DNA reads TGTGCCAGCAGCTCCGGGACAGGGGTGGGGGACGAGCAGTACTTC.

V usage is TRBV11-2 and J usage is TRBJ2-5, with TRBD2 matching over 15 bases. V lost 4 bases, J lost 5 bases, and 5 bases stayed unmatched. CDR1 is SGHAT and CDR2 is FQNNGV in the germline V gene. CDR3 size: 16 residues. CDR3 loop: CASSSVGLAGGETQYF. Here the CDR3 DNA reads TGTGCCAGCAGCTCCGTCGGACTAGCGGGAGGGGAGACCCAGTACTTC.

This sequence joins TRBV7-2 and TRBJ2-1, with a weak D call TRBD1 (6 bases). The germline CDR1 and CDR2 sequences are SGHTA and FQGNSA. CDR3 length: 13 amino acids. The CDR3 DNA reads as TGTGTATCCGGACAGACAAACTACAATGAGCAGTTCTTC. Amino acid sequence: CVSGQTNYNEQFF.

The gene calls are TRBV7-9 and TRBJ1-1; D unresolved. The V end lost 4 bases, the J end lost 3 bases, and 18 bases lay between the germline ends. In germline, CDR1 is SEHNR, CDR2 FQNEAQ (reference sequence). The CDR3 extends over 16 amino acids. The DNA for the CDR3 is TGTGCCAGCAGCTCAACCTCCACGGTTTCCGACACTGAAGCTTTCTTT. This codes for CASSSTSTVSDTEAFF. Full variable domain (remainder filled in from reference TRBV7-9 and TRBJ1-1): DTGVSQNPRHKITKRGQNVTFRCDPISEHNRLYWYRQTLGQGPEFLTYFQNEAQLEKSRLLSDRFSAERPKGSFSTLEIQRTEQGDSAMYLCASSSTSTVSDTEAFFGQGTRLTVV.

The J gene is TRBJ2-7, the V gene TRBV29-1; 12 bases map to TRBD1. Germline V gene data show CDR1 as SQVTM and CDR2 as ANQGSEA. The V and J ends lost 7 bases and 5 bases, in that order; junction bases with no gene match: 6. This CDR3 is built from 13 residues. For the CDR3, the DNA is TGCAGCGCTGGAGGGACAGGGGGCAACGAGCAGTACTTC. It yields the protein CSAGGTGGNEQYF.

The genes are TRBV7-8 and TRBJ1-6; D ambiguous. The CDR3 runs to 14 residues. In germline, CDR1 is SGHVS, CDR2 FQNEAQ. V shed 5 bases and J shed 10 bases, with 15 bases lying between them. This CDR3 is CASSPGRGGSPLHF. The CDR3 bases are TGTGCCAGCAGCCCGGGTCGGGGAGGGTCACCCCTCCACTTT.

The chain links TRBV28 to TRBJ1-2; the D gene is possibly TRBD1 (5 bases). Trimming took off 3 bases at V and 4 bases at J, with 12 bases between the two ends. This CDR3 is built from 14 residues. Germline V lookup: CDR1 MDHEN, CDR2 SYDVKM. The CDR3 DNA is TGTGCCAGCAGTTTTTACGGGAGGGGCTATGGCTACACCTTC. This encodes CASSFYGRGYGYTF.

The V and J genes are TRBV5-1 and TRBJ2-3; 10 nucleotides match TRBD2. CDR1 and CDR2 from the germline V gene are SGHRS and YFSETQ. With 4 bases clipped from V and 0 bases from J, the junction kept 11 bases outside the gene matches. There are 18 residues in the CDR3. The CDR3 sequence is CASSAVGLAVRSTDTQYF. The CDR3 DNA is TGCGCCAGCAGCGCCGTCGGACTAGCGGTGAGGAGCACAGATACGCAGTATTTT.

This clone appeared once. The chain carries TRBV5-1 and TRBJ1-1; D is perhaps TRBD1 (6 bases). The V end was cut by 3 bases, the J end by 3 bases, with 9 bases between. This CDR3 spans 13 amino acids. In germline, CDR1 is SGHRS, CDR2 YFSETQ. The CDR3: CASSWDIYTEAFF. CDR3 nucleotides: TGCGCCAGCAGCTGGGACATTTACACTGAAGCTTTCTTT. Variable domain in full (rest from reference TRBV5-1 and TRBJ1-1): KAGVTQTPRYLIKTRGQQVTLSCSPISGHRSVSWYQQTPGQGLQFLFEYFSETQRNKGNFPGRFSGRQFSNSRSEMNVSTLELGDSALYLCASSWDIYTEAFFGQGTRLTVV.

The genes are TRBV6-5 and TRBJ2-7; 11 bases are a match to TRBD2. The CDR3 is 16 amino acids. Germline V lookup: CDR1 MNHEY, CDR2 SVGAGI. With 1 base clipped from V and 4 bases from J, the junction kept 6 bases outside the gene matches. The CDR3 sequence: CASSYWGTSGNYEQYF. CDR3 nucleotides: TGTGCCAGCAGTTACTGGGGGACTAGCGGAAATTACGAGCAGTACTTC.

This clone was recorded a few times. This chain uses TRBV7-2 with TRBJ2-5; D is possibly TRBD2 (7 bases). CDR1 SGHTA and CDR2 FQGNSA come from the germline V gene. The CDR3 length is 16 residues. The V gene lost 1 base and the J gene lost 7 bases, with 19 bases spanning the gap. The CDR3 here is CASSLEAGAVRGTQYF. CDR3 DNA: TGTGCCAGCAGCTTAGAGGCGGGGGCTGTCCGGGGGACCCAGTACTTC.

The V and J genes are TRBV2 and TRBJ1-4; perhaps TRBD1 as D (5 bases). Deletions cut 3 bases from V and 4 bases from J, with 9 bases between. Germline lookup yields CDR1 SNHLY and CDR2 FYNNEI. The CDR3 is made up of 14 amino acids. CDR3 bases: TGTGCCAGCAGTGAGAGGGGACTTAATGAAAAACTGTTTTTT. This translates into CASSERGLNEKLFF.

At least ten counts were recorded for this clone. The rearrangement links TRBV11-2 to TRBJ2-7; TRBD1 aligns across 8 bases. Per germline, CDR1 SGHAT and CDR2 FQNNGV. With V trimmed by 5 bases and J by 2 bases, 5 bases remained unmatched. The CDR3 sequence is 14 residues long. The CDR3, as DNA: TGTGCCAGCAGCGAGCAGGGGGCGGCCTACGAGCAGTACTTC. Protein sequence: CASSEQGAAYEQYF.

The rearrangement links TRBV5-3 to TRBJ1-5; D is undetermined. TRBV5-3 is known as an ORF, though its function is uncertain. The germline V and J ends were trimmed by 4 bases and 2 bases, with 13 bases remaining between them. The length of the CDR3 is 15 residues. The CDR3 DNA reads as TGTGCCAGAAGCCGTTACCCCTATGGCAATCAGCCCCAGCATTTT. Translation gives CARSRYPYGNQPQHF.

This clone was detected once. This sequence joins TRBV5-1 and TRBJ1-1, with a tentative D call TRBD1 (5 bases). Germline lookup yields CDR1 SGHRS and CDR2 YFSETQ. The CDR3 contains 14 residues. V was shortened by 0 bases and J by 1 base, with 7 bases between the two germline ends. The CDR3 protein is CASSLVGGNTEAFF. In nucleotides, the CDR3 is TGCGCCAGCAGCTTGGTCGGGGGGAACACTGAAGCTTTCTTT.

This clone showed up just once. The chain recombines TRBV30 with TRBJ1-5; a possible D gene is TRBD1 (6 bases). The germline V and J ends were trimmed by 2 bases and 2 bases, with 7 bases remaining between them. The CDR3 is made up of 13 amino acids. Germline CDR1 and CDR2: GTSNPN and SVGIG (reference sequence). The DNA of the CDR3 is TGTGCCTGGAGTTCAGGGGGCAATCAGCCCCAGCATTTT. Translation: CAWSSGGNQPQHF.

The chain carries TRBV6-1 and TRBJ2-7; 8 nucleotides align to TRBD1. Germline V CDR1 and CDR2: MNHNS, SASEGT. CDR3 length equals 14 residues. With V trimmed by 3 bases and J by 5 bases, 6 bases remained unmatched. The CDR3 nucleotides read TGTGCCAGCAGTGACCGGGACAGGTGGCACGAGCAGTACTTC. Protein sequence: CASSDRDRWHEQYF.

The rearrangement links TRBV19 to TRBJ2-2, with a possible D match to TRBD1 (6 bases). Germline CDR1 reads LNHDA; CDR2 reads SQIVND (reference sequence). This CDR3 has 14 residues. Trimming shortened V by 9 bases and J by 2 bases, and 13 bases separated the two germline ends. CDR3 residues: CASLGHFNTGELFF. DNA of the CDR3: TGTGCCAGCCTGGGACACTTTAACACCGGGGAGCTGTTTTTT.